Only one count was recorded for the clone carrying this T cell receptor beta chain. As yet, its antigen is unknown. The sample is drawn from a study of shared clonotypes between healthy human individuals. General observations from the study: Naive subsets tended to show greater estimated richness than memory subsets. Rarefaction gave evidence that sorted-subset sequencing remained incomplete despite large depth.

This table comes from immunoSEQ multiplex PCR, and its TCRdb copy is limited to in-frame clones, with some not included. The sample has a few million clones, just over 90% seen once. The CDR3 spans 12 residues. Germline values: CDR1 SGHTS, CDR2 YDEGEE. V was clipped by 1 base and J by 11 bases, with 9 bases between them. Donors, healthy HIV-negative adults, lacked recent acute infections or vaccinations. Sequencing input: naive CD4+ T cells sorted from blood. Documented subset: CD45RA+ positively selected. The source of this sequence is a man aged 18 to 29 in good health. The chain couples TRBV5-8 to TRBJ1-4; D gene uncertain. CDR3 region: CASSLNPGKLFF. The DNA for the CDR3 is TGTGCCAGCAGCTTGAATCCGGGGAAACTGTTTTTT.